These 3 T cell receptor beta chains share one sample of origin, sequenced in a study of response to subunit inactivated influenza vaccine. TCRdb processed the RT-PCR reads anew with MiXCR; each CDR3 protein has one entry. This sample has 700,000 to 900,000 distinct CDR3 sequences, with approximately 22% found just once. The sample was PBMCs from blood, taken roughly 5 days after vaccination. The receptors shown here come from a man aged 50 to 60 who received an inactivated influenza vaccine.

The V gene is TRBV6-1, the J gene TRBJ2-2; 12 nucleotides line up with TRBD2. CDR1 is MNHNS, CDR2 SASEGT, per germline. The CDR3 extends over 17 amino acids. V gave up 7 bases and J gave up 8 bases; unmatched junction bases: 14. The CDR3, as DNA: TGTGCCAGCACCACAACCTTACTAGCGGGAGGCGTTGGGGAGCTGTTTTTT. Translation gives CASTTTLLAGGVGELFF.

V gene TRBV6-4 combines with J gene TRBJ2-3; 9 bases map to TRBD2. Per germline, CDR1 MRHNA and CDR2 SNTAGT. This CDR3 has 16 residues. J was trimmed by 4 bases and V by 6 bases; bases with no gene match: 11. The CDR3 nucleotides read TGTGCCAGCAGCGACATGCCGCGGGGGGGCCCAGATACGCAGTATTTT. Translated, it gives CASSDMPRGGPDTQYF.

The chain employs TRBV5-1 and TRBJ2-7; the match to TRBD2 covers 8 bases. The germline V gene has CDR1 SGHRS and CDR2 YFSETQ. Trimming at V came to 2 bases and at J to 2 bases, leaving 6 bases not matched to a gene. The CDR3 sequence is 15 residues long. The CDR3 protein is CASSFQPGGPYEQYF. Here the CDR3 DNA reads TGCGCCAGCAGCTTTCAACCGGGAGGGCCCTACGAGCAGTACTTC.